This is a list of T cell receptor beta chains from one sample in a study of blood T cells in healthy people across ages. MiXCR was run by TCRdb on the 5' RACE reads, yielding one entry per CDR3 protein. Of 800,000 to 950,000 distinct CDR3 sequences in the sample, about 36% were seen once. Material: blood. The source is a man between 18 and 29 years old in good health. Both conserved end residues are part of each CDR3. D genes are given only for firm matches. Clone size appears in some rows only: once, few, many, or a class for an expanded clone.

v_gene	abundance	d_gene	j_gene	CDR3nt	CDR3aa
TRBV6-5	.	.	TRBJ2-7	TGTGCCAGCAGTAACCCCACAGGTTTTAGTGATGAGCAGTACTTC	CASSNPTGFSDEQYF
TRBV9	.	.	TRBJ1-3	TGTGCCAGCGGGATGTCTGGAAACACCATATATTTT	CASGMSGNTIYF
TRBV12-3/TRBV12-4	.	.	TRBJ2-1	TGTGCCAGCAGTTTAGGCCGGCCCGGGGGTCTATACAATGAGCAGTTCTTC	CASSLGRPGGLYNEQFF
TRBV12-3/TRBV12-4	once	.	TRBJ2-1	TGTGCCAGCAGTTTAGCGTTGAGGATTGAGCAGTTCTTC	CASSLALRIEQFF
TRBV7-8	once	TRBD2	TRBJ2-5	TGTGCCAGCAGTCTGGGGGGGACCAGGAATGAGCAGTACTTC	CASSLGGTRNEQYF
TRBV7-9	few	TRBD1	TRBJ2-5	TGTGCCAGCAGATGGACAGGGGGAGAGACCCAGTACTTC	CASRWTGGETQYF
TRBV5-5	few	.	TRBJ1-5	TGTGCCAGCAGCTTGGACCTCTTTCAGCCCCAGCATTTT	CASSLDLFQPQHF
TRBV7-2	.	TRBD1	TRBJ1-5	TGTGCCAGCAGCCCGGGACAGGGTAGGGTTAAGCCCCAGCATTTT	CASSPGQGRVKPQHF
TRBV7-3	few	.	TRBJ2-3	TGTGCCAGCAGCGCGAATAGGTGGGACGGAACAGATACGCAGTATTTT	CASSANRWDGTDTQYF
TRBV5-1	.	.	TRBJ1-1	TGCGCCAGCAGCTGGAGTTGGCAGGAGAACACTGAAGCTTTCTTT	CASSWSWQENTEAFF
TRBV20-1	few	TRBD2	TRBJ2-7	TGCAGTGCTAGAAGGACGGGGGGGGTCGGGACTCAGTACTTC	CSARRTGGVGTQYF
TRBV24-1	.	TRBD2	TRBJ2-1	TGTGCCACCAGTGATGGGGCTAGCGGGGGGGTTGATGAGCAGTTCTTC	CATSDGASGGVDEQFF
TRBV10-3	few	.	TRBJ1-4	TGTGCCATCAGTGCGTTCGGACAGCTTAATGAAAAACTGTTTTTT	CAISAFGQLNEKLFF
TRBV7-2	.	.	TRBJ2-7	TGTGCCAGCAGCTTAGTACCAGGAGCTTCCTACGAGCAGTACTTC	CASSLVPGASYEQYF
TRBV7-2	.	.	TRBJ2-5	TGTGCCAGCAGCTTCGGGGGCTATAGAGAGACCCAGTACTTC	CASSFGGYRETQYF
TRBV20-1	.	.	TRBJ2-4	TGCAGTGCTAGAGTGCTGGGGCCTCCCCGAAACATTCAGTACTTC	CSARVLGPPRNIQYF
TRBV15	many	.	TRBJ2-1	TGTGCCACCGGTAAGCCCGTCTACAATGAGCAGTTCTTC	CATGKPVYNEQFF
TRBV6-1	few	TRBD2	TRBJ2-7	TGTGCCAGCAGTGAATGGGAGGGTCCCTCCCGCTACGAGCAGTACTTC	CASSEWEGPSRYEQYF
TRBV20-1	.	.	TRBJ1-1	TGCAGTGCTAGAGACGGGACCGAGAACACTGAACCTTTCTTT	CSARDGTENTEPFF
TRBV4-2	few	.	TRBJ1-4	TGTGCCAGCAGCAGAGGGAACGGGGCTGCAACTAATGAAAAACTGTTTTTT	CASSRGNGAATNEKLFF
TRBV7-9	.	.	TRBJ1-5	TGTGCCAGCAGCTTAGATCCCCTTAGCAATCAGCCCCAGCATTTT	CASSLDPLSNQPQHF
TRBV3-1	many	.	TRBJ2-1	TGTGCCAGCAGCCCCCAGGGGAATGGTGAGCAGTTCTTC	CASSPQGNGEQFF
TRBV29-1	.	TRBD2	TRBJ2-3	TGCAGCGTTGAAGGATGGCTAGCGGATTCAGATACGCAGTATTTT	CSVEGWLADSDTQYF
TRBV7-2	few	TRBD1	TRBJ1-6	TGTGCCAGCAGCTCCAACAGGGGTTTGAACTCACCCCTCCACTTT	CASSSNRGLNSPLHF
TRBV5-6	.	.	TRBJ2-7	TGTGCCAGCAGCTCGGGACTGTACAATGAGCAGTACTTC	CASSSGLYNEQYF
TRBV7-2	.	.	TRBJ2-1	TGTGCCAGCAGCGTAGGGTCTAGGATCAATGAGCAGTTCTTC	CASSVGSRINEQFF
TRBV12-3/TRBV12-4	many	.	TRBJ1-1	TGTGCCAGCATCAAGGGGGTTAGCATGAACACTGAAGCTTTCTTT	CASIKGVSMNTEAFF
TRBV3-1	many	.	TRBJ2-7	TGTGCCAGCAGCGAAGGCATCTCCTACGAGCAGTACTTC	CASSEGISYEQYF
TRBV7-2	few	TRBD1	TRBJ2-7	TGTGCCAGCAGCTCCCGGACAGGGAAAGTCGAGCAGTACTTC	CASSSRTGKVEQYF
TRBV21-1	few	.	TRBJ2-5	TGTGCCAGCAGCAAAGTAATCTTGGTGACTCGGGACCGTCAAGAGACCCAGTACTTC	CASSKVILVTRDRQETQYF
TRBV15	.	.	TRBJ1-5	TGTGCCACCAGCAGAGATACTTTTGCAGGGGCTTATAGCAATCAGCCCCAGCATTTT	CATSRDTFAGAYSNQPQHF
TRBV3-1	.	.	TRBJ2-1	TGTGCCAGCAGCCAAGATTTGTTCGGGTGGGCTTTGGATGAGCAGTTCTTC	CASSQDLFGWALDEQFF
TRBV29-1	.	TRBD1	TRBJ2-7	TGCAGCGTTCTGAGACAGGGTTCTTCCGAGCAGTACTTC	CSVLRQGSSEQYF
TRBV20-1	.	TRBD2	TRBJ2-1	TGCAGTGCTAGAGATTTTGTGAGCGGGGGCTACAATGAGCAGTTCTTC	CSARDFVSGGYNEQFF
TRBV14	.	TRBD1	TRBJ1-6	TGTGCCAGCAGCCAAGATCTTGGGACAGTTAATTCACCCCTCCACTTT	CASSQDLGTVNSPLHF
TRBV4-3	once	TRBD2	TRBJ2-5	TGCGCCAGCAGCCAAGGTCTTCGGGGGGACCAGTACTTC	CASSQGLRGDQYF
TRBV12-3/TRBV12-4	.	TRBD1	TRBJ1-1	TGTGCCAGCAGTTTAGCGTCGGGCAGGGGGCCAGCTTTCTTT	CASSLASGRGPAFF
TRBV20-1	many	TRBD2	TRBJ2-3	TGCAGTGCGCCAAGGCGGGGGGCGGGAGATACGCAGTATTTT	CSAPRRGAGDTQYF
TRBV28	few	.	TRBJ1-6	TGTGCCAGCAGGATCCCAGGAACCCTCTCCTATAATTCACCCCTCCACTTT	CASRIPGTLSYNSPLHF
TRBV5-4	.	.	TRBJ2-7	TGTGCCAGCACCAATACCGGGATGGGGTTGGGAACCTACGAGCAGTACTTC	CASTNTGMGLGTYEQYF
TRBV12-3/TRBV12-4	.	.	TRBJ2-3	TGTGCCAGCAGGATCGGGGTGAGAACAGATACGCAGTATTTT	CASRIGVRTDTQYF
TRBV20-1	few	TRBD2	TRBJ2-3	TGCAGTGCTAGAGATCCCGTTCGGGGGGTGAGCACAGATACGCAGTATTTT	CSARDPVRGVSTDTQYF
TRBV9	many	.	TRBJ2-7	TGTGCCAGCAGCGTAGACAGGAGCTCCTACGAGCAGTACTTC	CASSVDRSSYEQYF
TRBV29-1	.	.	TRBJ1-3	TGCAGCGCAGTCGTCGGGGTGGGAGGAAACACCATATATTTT	CSAVVGVGGNTIYF
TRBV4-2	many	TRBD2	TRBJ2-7	TGTGCCAGCAGATCCGGGACTAGCTCCCTCGAGCAGTACTTC	CASRSGTSSLEQYF
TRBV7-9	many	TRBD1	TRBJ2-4	TGTGCCAGCACCCACCGACAGGGGTTAGCCAAAAACATTCAGTACTTC	CASTHRQGLAKNIQYF
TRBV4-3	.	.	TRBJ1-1	TGCGCCAGCAGCCCGAGTCGGAACACTGAACCTCACTTT	CASSPSRNTEPHF